The clone carrying this T cell receptor beta chain was observed a handful of times. Its antigen is still unknown. A read error may produce the germline difference seen at one junction end. TCRdb re-derived calls from the RT-PCR reads in MiXCR, one entry per CDR3 protein. The sample yields around 530,000 distinct CDR3 sequences, about 15% seen once. Per germline, CDR1 SNHLY and CDR2 FYNNEI. This CDR3 is built from 21 residues. This entry belongs to a study of response to subunit inactivated influenza vaccine. Whole-study results and caveats: Each seasonal influenza vaccination, the authors suggested, recruits few new T cells.

Sequenced here: CD4+ T cells sorted from PBMCs, sampled about 23 months after vaccination. The receptor was derived from a man between 45 and 75 years old who received an inactivated influenza vaccine. The rearrangement joins TRBV2 to TRBJ2-6, with 11 positions matching TRBD2. CDR3 in DNA: TGTGCCAGCAGCCCGTCTTGGTCCGGGACTAGCGGCATCTCTGGGGCCGACGTCCTGACTTTC. Its protein product is CASSPSWSGTSGISGADVLTF. Drawing the rest from reference TRBV2 and TRBJ2-6, the complete variable domain is EPEVTQTPSHQVTQMGQEVILRCVPISNHLYFYWYRQILGQKVEFLVSFYNNEISEKSEIFDDQFSVERPDGSNFTLKIRSTKLEDSAMYFCASSPSWSGTSGISGADVLTFGAGSRLTVL.